Below are 3 T cell receptor beta chains sequenced from a single sample in a study of OX40 agonist ivuxolimab in advanced cancers. The library relied on the immunoSEQ multiplex PCR assay. TCRdb carries this immuneACCESS record with in-frame sequences only. Its versions omit some clonotypes, under half of them owing to an unresolved V gene in the studies checked, with the rest unexplained. This sample has tens of thousands of clones in its table, and 65% to 85% of those were observed once. The ten largest make up 11% of the sample. The material sequenced was CD4+ or CD8+ T cells sorted from blood, taken in a trial of the OX40 agonist ivuxolimab. The receptors stem from an adult with an advanced solid tumor such as melanoma, head and neck, liver or kidney cancer.

The chain recombines TRBV19 with TRBJ1-1, with 7 positions matching TRBD1. Germline CDR1 reads LNHDA; CDR2 reads SQIVND (reference sequence). This CDR3 region has 14 residues. The trim removed 6 bases at V and 5 bases at J, leaving 9 bases unmatched. The CDR3 sequence is CASSLDRAGTEAFF. The CDR3 DNA reads TGTGCCAGTAGCCTCGACAGGGCCGGGACTGAAGCTTTCTTT.

V gene TRBV9 combines with J gene TRBJ1-2; 7 nucleotides match TRBD1. This CDR3 has 13 residues. The germline gives CDR1 SGDLS, CDR2 YYNGEE. The V segment lost 5 bases and the J segment 4 bases; nucleotides outside the gene matches: 5. For the CDR3, the DNA is TGTGCCAGCAGGAGGACAGGAGGCTATGGCTACACCTTC. Encoded protein: CASRRTGGYGYTF.

The rearrangement links TRBV6-6 to TRBJ2-1, with D tentatively TRBD1 (5 bases). From germline, CDR1 is MNHNY and CDR2 SVGAGI (reference sequence). V dropped 5 bases and J dropped 0 bases, with 11 bases sitting between them. The CDR3 runs 15 residues. For the CDR3, the DNA is TGTGCCAGCAGTCACGACAGATACTCCTACAATGAGCAGTTCTTC. It codes for CASSHDRYSYNEQFF.